One sample yielded the 32 T cell receptor beta chains listed below, sequenced in a study of cytomegalovirus exposure and HLA in healthy donors. The primer mix had 60 Vbeta and 13 Jbeta primers. Method: immunoSEQ multiplex PCR; TCRdb's copy keeps in-frame clones and lacks some. The table shows some 100,000 clones, with approximately 77% occurring only once. Sequenced input: PBMCs. All receptors derive from a male donor in good health and CMV-seropositive.

The J gene is TRBJ2-1, the V gene TRBV5-4; tentative D call: TRBD2 (6 bases). CDR3 length: 11 amino acids. V lost 0 bases to trimming and J lost 14 bases, with 9 bases between them. The germline V gene encodes CDR1 SGHNT and CDR2 YYREEE (reference sequence). CDR3 sequence: CASSLGAGKFF. The CDR3, as DNA: TGTGCCAGCAGCTTGGGCGCGGGGAAGTTCTTC.

The chain employs TRBV11-3 and TRBJ2-1; TRBD1 matches at 8 bases. Germline lookup yields CDR1 SGHNT and CDR2 YENEEA. The V gene end was trimmed by 1 base and the J gene end by 4 bases; junction bases not matched to a gene: 3. This CDR3 is built from 15 residues. The CDR3 here is CASSLGGQVYNEQFF. Here the CDR3 DNA reads TGTGCCAGCAGCTTAGGGGGACAGGTTTACAATGAGCAGTTCTTC. Drawing the rest from reference TRBV11-3 and TRBJ2-1, the complete variable domain is EAGVVQSPRYKIIEKKQPVAFWCNPISGHNTLYWYLQNLGQGPELLIRYENEEAVDDSQLPKDRFSAERLKGVDSTLKIQPAELGDSAVYLCASSLGGQVYNEQFFGPGTRLTVL.

This clone showed up just once. This chain connects TRBV5-1 to TRBJ2-2; TRBD2 might be the D (6 bases). Trimming left V 0 bases short and J 6 bases short, with 9 bases between. CDR1 is SGHRS, CDR2 YFSETQ, per germline. The length of the CDR3 is 14 residues. The CDR3 region is CASSLAGEAGELFF. The CDR3 nucleotides read TGCGCCAGCAGCTTGGCGGGGGAGGCCGGGGAGCTGTTTTTT.

This clone appeared a few times. CDR3: CASSPDRGYNEQFF. The CDR3 DNA reads TGTGCCAGCAGCCCCGACAGGGGATACAATGAGCAGTTCTTC. The chain couples TRBV5-6 to TRBJ2-1; TRBD1 aligns across 8 bases. The CDR3 spans 14 residues. V shed 4 bases and J 4 bases; nucleotides not matched to a gene: 4. Looked up from germline, CDR1 is SGHDT and CDR2 is YYEEEE.

The V and J genes are TRBV7-3 and TRBJ1-1; 9 nucleotides agree with TRBD1. CDR3 length equals 13 residues. V lost 6 bases to trimming and J lost 7 bases; unmatched junction nucleotides: 6. CDR1 is SGHTA, CDR2 FQGTGA, per germline. This CDR3 is CASSWDRVSEAFF. DNA for the CDR3: TGTGCCAGCAGTTGGGACAGGGTGAGTGAAGCTTTCTTT.

A note on this clone: Distinct nucleotide sequences in the sample also encode this CDR3. The V and J genes are TRBV6-5 and TRBJ2-1; D perhaps matches TRBD2 (5 bases). V lost 6 bases and J 2 bases, leaving 11 bases between the germline ends. This CDR3 is 14 amino acids long. Germline CDR1 is MNHEY and CDR2 is SVGAGI. The CDR3 loop is CASSRREAYNEQFF. The CDR3 nucleotides read TGTGCCAGCAGCCGCCGGGAAGCCTACAATGAGCAGTTCTTC.

This chain uses TRBV5-4 with TRBJ2-7; 8 bases match TRBD1. The CDR3 spans 14 residues. The trim removed 2 bases at V and 6 bases at J, leaving 7 bases unmatched. The germline V gene encodes CDR1 SGHNT and CDR2 YYREEE (reference sequence). The CDR3 DNA sequence: TGTGCCAGCAGCTTTCGGACAGGGAAAGGCGAGCAGTACTTC. It yields the protein CASSFRTGKGEQYF.

This chain uses TRBV6-6 with TRBJ2-3; D possibly corresponds to TRBD1 (6 bases). Per germline, CDR1 MNHNY and CDR2 SVGAGI (reference sequence). Trimming removed 4 bases at V and 6 bases at J, with 11 bases between. CDR3 size: 13 residues. CDR3 in amino acids: CASSFPQGDTQYF. The CDR3 DNA follows: TGTGCCAGCAGTTTCCCTCAGGGGGATACGCAGTATTTT.

The rearrangement uses TRBV7-9 and TRBJ1-1, with no clear D. Germline-derived CDR1 and CDR2 are SEHNR and FQNEAQ (reference sequence). V gave up 5 bases and J gave up 11 bases, with 12 bases separating them. This CDR3 is built from 11 residues. In DNA form, the CDR3 reads TGTGCCAGCAGCCGCGACCCGGGGGCTTTCTTT. Translation gives CASSRDPGAFF.

This chain joins TRBV6-5 and TRBJ2-1, with 7 bases fitting TRBD1. V was clipped by 0 bases and J by 6 bases; unmatched bases: 2. Germline values: CDR1 MNHEY, CDR2 SVGAGI. The CDR3 has 14 amino acids. DNA of the CDR3: TGTGCCAGCAGTTACTCGAGACAGGGCAATGAGCAGTTCTTC. It encodes CASSYSRQGNEQFF.

This clone was counted at least ten times. This rearrangement joins TRBV27 to TRBJ2-1, with 7 bases matching TRBD2. CDR1 MNHEY and CDR2 SMNVEV come from the germline V gene (reference sequence). This CDR3 has 14 residues. After removal of 6 bases from V and 14 bases from J, the junction contained 16 bases not matched to a gene. The CDR3 spells CASSLTGKGLTEFF. CDR3 sequence (DNA): TGTGCCAGCAGCCTAACGGGAAAGGGACTAACCGAGTTCTTC.

The chain uses TRBV6-6 and TRBJ2-7; 10 bases are shared with TRBD1. Germline loops: CDR1 MNHNY, CDR2 SVGAGI (reference sequence). CDR3 length: 15 amino acids. The V and J ends lost 5 bases and 3 bases, in that order; junction bases with no gene match: 7. CDR3 loop: CASSHRDRGYYEQYF. In nucleotides, the CDR3 is TGTGCCAGCAGTCACCGGGACAGGGGCTACTACGAGCAGTACTTC.

This rearrangement joins TRBV6-1 to TRBJ2-7; tentatively, D is TRBD1 (6 bases). Trimming removed 2 bases at V and 4 bases at J, with 18 bases between. Germline CDR1 reads MNHNS; CDR2 reads SASEGT. This CDR3 has 16 residues. The CDR3 DNA reads TGTGCCAGCAGTGAATTTGGCGCGGGCAGGGGTTACGAGCAGTACTTC. It specifies CASSEFGAGRGYEQYF.

The chain uses TRBV2 and TRBJ2-1, with 8 bases that match TRBD2. V lost 6 bases to trimming and J lost 0 bases; unmatched junction nucleotides: 7. CDR1 SNHLY and CDR2 FYNNEI come from the germline V gene. The CDR3 sequence is 16 residues long. CDR3 sequence: CASSEGGGSSYNEQFF. CDR3 coding DNA: TGTGCCAGCAGCGAGGGCGGGGGGAGCTCCTACAATGAGCAGTTCTTC.

The genes are TRBV30 and TRBJ1-1; tentatively, D is TRBD1 (5 bases). This CDR3 is built from 13 residues. V was clipped by 4 bases and J by 10 bases, with 19 bases between them. The germline gives CDR1 GTSNPN, CDR2 SVGIG (reference sequence). CDR3 DNA sequence: TGTGCCTGGACCGGACTTCGGGGGGTTGTAGCTTTCTTT. This gives the protein CAWTGLRGVVAFF.

This clone is a singleton in its sample. The rearrangement joins TRBV29-1 to TRBJ2-7; D unclear. CDR3 length equals 11 residues. CDR1 SQVTM and CDR2 ANQGSEA come from the germline V gene. V lost 4 bases and J lost 2, with 6 bases in between. The CDR3 is CSVVQTYEQYF. The CDR3 nucleotides read TGCAGCGTTGTGCAGACCTACGAGCAGTACTTC.

Only one count was recorded for this clone. The V and J genes are TRBV7-2 and TRBJ2-7; TRBD1 might be the D (5 bases). V was cut by 5 bases and J by 5 bases, with 13 bases left in between. CDR1 and CDR2 (germline): SGHTA, FQGNSA. The CDR3 length is 13 residues. DNA of the CDR3: TGTGCCAGCAGCCCATACATGGGGCACGAGCAGTACTTC. This translates into CASSPYMGHEQYF.

This CDR3 reads CASSPGQFAGELFF. The CDR3, as DNA: TGTGCCAGCAGCCCCGGACAGTTTGCTGGGGAGCTGTTTTTT. The V and J genes are TRBV7-3 and TRBJ2-2; D possibly corresponds to TRBD1 (6 bases). The CDR3 consists of 14 residues. Germline-derived CDR1 and CDR2 are SGHTA and FQGTGA. The V end was cut by 5 bases, the J end by 8 bases, with 15 bases between.

The V and J genes are TRBV7-7 and TRBJ2-1; the D is unclear. V dropped 1 base and J dropped 5 bases, with 9 bases sitting between them. Germline CDR1 reads SSHAT; CDR2 reads FNYEAQ (reference sequence). The CDR3 runs 14 residues. As DNA, the CDR3 is TGTGCCAGCAGCTTAGGGTACACCAACAATGAGCAGTTCTTC. As protein: CASSLGYTNNEQFF.

The rearrangement links TRBV4-3 to TRBJ2-7, with no clear D. Germline values: CDR1 LGHNA, CDR2 YSLEER. The CDR3 totals 12 residues. The ends were cut back, 5 bases at V and 3 bases at J, with 8 bases in the middle. The CDR3 reads CASSIQFYEQYF. CDR3 coding DNA: TGCGCCAGCAGCATTCAATTCTACGAGCAGTACTTC.

This clone was observed a few times. The same CDR3 can be traced to other DNA sequences in this sample. The chain employs TRBV30 and TRBJ1-5; D uncertain. V was pared by 3 bases and J by 2 bases, with 8 bases between. Germline V lookup: CDR1 GTSNPN, CDR2 SVGIG (reference sequence). The CDR3 contains 13 residues. The CDR3, as DNA: TGTGCCTGGAGCGTGAGGGGCAATCAGCCCCAGCATTTT. Its translation is CAWSVRGNQPQHF.

The CDR3 sequence is CASSLNRANSPLHF. Written as DNA, the CDR3 is TGTGCCAGCAGCTTAAACAGGGCCAATTCACCCCTCCACTTT. The chain is built from TRBV11-2 and TRBJ1-6; D might be TRBD1 (6 bases). CDR1 is SGHAT and CDR2 is FQNNGV in the germline V gene. V was shortened by 2 bases and J by 7 bases, with 9 bases between the two germline ends. The CDR3 spans 14 residues.

The J gene is TRBJ2-1, the V gene TRBV5-6; D gene unclear. Trimming shortened V by 0 bases and J by 4 bases, and 5 bases separated the two germline ends. The CDR3 sequence is 13 residues long. CDR1 and CDR2 (germline): SGHDT, YYEEEE. CDR3 sequence reads: CASSLGQYNEQFF. The DNA of the CDR3 is TGTGCCAGCAGCTTGGGGCAGTACAATGAGCAGTTCTTC.

This chain joins TRBV27 and TRBJ1-2; D may be TRBD1 (6 bases). The V end lost 10 bases, the J end lost 8 bases, and 26 bases lay between the germline ends. Germline assignment: CDR1 MNHEY and CDR2 SMNVEV (reference sequence). This CDR3 region has 15 residues. The CDR3 region has the DNA TGTGCCACTAAAATCGGGGCAGGGGTTAAGGGCGGCTACACCTTC. Its translation is CATKIGAGVKGGYTF.

The V gene is TRBV6-1, the J gene TRBJ1-1, with D possibly TRBD1 on 6 matching bases. From germline, CDR1 is MNHNS and CDR2 SASEGT. The CDR3 has 11 amino acids. The V and J ends lost 7 bases and 4 bases respectively, with 7 bases between them. The CDR3 reads CASNRVTEAFF. The CDR3 DNA reads TGTGCCAGCAACAGGGTCACTGAAGCTTTCTTT.

The V call is TRBV30, the J call TRBJ2-3, with D possibly being TRBD2 (5 bases). This CDR3 is 17 amino acids long. V lost 2 bases and J lost 1, with 19 bases in between. Germline V gene sequence: CDR1 GTSNPN, CDR2 SVGIG (reference sequence). The DNA of the CDR3 is TGTGCCTGGAGTTCCCACACGACGGGGTGGGGCACAGATACGCAGTATTTT. Translation: CAWSSHTTGWGTDTQYF.

The chain carries TRBV7-9 and TRBJ2-3; 14 bases fit TRBD2. This CDR3 contains 18 residues. J was trimmed by 0 bases and V by 5 bases; bases with no gene match: 7. Germline V gene data show CDR1 as SEHNR and CDR2 as FQNEAQ (reference sequence). CDR3 in DNA: TGTGCCAGCAGCCTGAGGACTAGCGGGGGGTCTAGCACAGATACGCAGTATTTT. This codes for CASSLRTSGGSSTDTQYF.

The chain is built from TRBV28 and TRBJ1-5, with D perhaps matching TRBD1 (5 bases). Per germline, CDR1 MDHEN and CDR2 SYDVKM. This CDR3 is 13 amino acids long. Between the trimmed V and J ends, which lost 2 bases and 8 bases, there was a span of 10 bases. CDR3 sequence (DNA): TGTGCCAGCAGTTTACCAGGGCCGGAGCCCCAGCATTTT. This translates into CASSLPGPEPQHF. Full variable domain (missing parts from reference TRBV28 and TRBJ1-5): DVKVTQSSRYLVKRTGEKVFLECVQDMDHENMFWYRQDPGLGLRLIYFSYDVKMKEKGDIPEGYSVSREKKERFSLILESASTNQTSMYLCASSLPGPEPQHFGDGTRLSIL.

CDR3 nucleotide sequence: TGTGCCAGCAGTCGGACTAGCGGGGTCTACGAGCAGTACTTC. Its translation is CASSRTSGVYEQYF. V gene TRBV2 combines with J gene TRBJ2-7, with 12 positions matching TRBD2. This CDR3 region has 14 residues. Germline CDR1 reads SNHLY; CDR2 reads FYNNEI. V dropped 5 bases and J dropped 3; count of bases not matched to a gene: 2. The variable domain in full, with the rest retrieved from reference TRBV2 and TRBJ2-7, is EPEVTQTPSHQVTQMGQEVILRCVPISNHLYFYWYRQILGQKVEFLVSFYNNEISEKSEIFDDQFSVERPDGSNFTLKIRSTKLEDSAMYFCASSRTSGVYEQYFGPGTRLTVT.

The J gene is TRBJ2-1, the V gene TRBV6-1, with TRBD2 matching 9 bases. Germline loops: CDR1 MNHNS, CDR2 SASEGT. V shed 4 bases, J shed 9 bases, and the junction held 10 bases outside the gene matches. The CDR3 extends over 15 amino acids. As DNA, the CDR3 is TGTGCCAGCAGTGTCGCGGGGGGGCGCTTCGGTGAGCAGTTCTTC. Amino acid sequence: CASSVAGGRFGEQFF.

The V call is TRBV7-2, the J call TRBJ2-5; 9 bases fit TRBD2. Germline V gene lookup returns CDR1 SGHTA and CDR2 FQGNSA. CDR3 size: 16 residues. The J segment lost 5 bases and the V segment lost 1 base, leaving 8 bases of the junction unmatched. The CDR3, as DNA: TGTGCCAGCAGCTTAGTAGGGGCGGGGGGGCAGGAGACCCAGTACTTC. Its translation: CASSLVGAGGQETQYF.

This clone was counted a few times. The CDR3 sequence is CAWSVLPPGGWSEKLFF. CDR3 bases: TGTGCCTGGAGTGTACTACCCCCGGGGGGCTGGAGTGAAAAACTGTTTTTT. The V call is TRBV30, the J call TRBJ1-4; a possible D gene is TRBD1 (6 bases). The V and J ends lost 0 bases and 7 bases respectively, with 21 bases between them. This CDR3 is 17 amino acids long. CDR1 is GTSNPN, CDR2 SVGIG, per germline (reference sequence).